The entry below gives a single T cell receptor (beta chain) sequence along with its context. Germline assignment: CDR1 LNHDA and CDR2 SQIVND (reference sequence). The ends lost 5 bases at V and 5 bases at J; junction bases unmatched: 12. This CDR3 region has 17 residues. The sample belongs to a study of blood T cell repertoires in COVID-19. Produced via immunoSEQ multiplex PCR; TCRdb's table is partial and in-frame only. Here the sample spans more than 75,000 clones, 80% to 90% being singletons. Sequencing was done on a sample of peripheral blood. The sequence was collected from a woman older than 75 with acute or convalescent COVID-19. The chain links TRBV19 to TRBJ2-5; 12 bases map to TRBD2. DNA of the CDR3: TGTGCCAGTAGTCCTCTTCTAGCGGGAGGGCCCTCGGAGACCCAGTACTTC. Amino acid sequence: CASSPLLAGGPSETQYF.